This T cell receptor (beta chain) appears in the sequencing data of a study of blood T cell repertoires in COVID-19. Study-wide context: Acute and convalescent COVID-19 specimens originated in the United States, Italy and Spain. T cells, B-cell-depleted T cells, or PBMCs provided the cDNA or gDNA that served as material.

CDR1 is MDHEN, CDR2 SYDVKM, per germline. V gave up 3 bases and J gave up 4 bases, with 15 bases separating them. The CDR3 spans 15 residues. Generated by immunoSEQ multiplex PCR, the TCRdb table keeps only in-frame clones and is missing some. Of over 45,000 clones detected, approximately 84% appear once; the ten largest clones hold over 15%. The TCR comes from a man between 65 and 80 years old with active COVID-19. The chain couples TRBV28 to TRBJ1-1; D is possibly TRBD1 (6 bases). The sequencing input was peripheral blood. The chain's CDR3 is CASSLWRGQGTEAFF. DNA of the CDR3: TGTGCCAGCAGTTTGTGGCGGGGGCAGGGCACTGAAGCTTTCTTT.